This T cell receptor (beta chain) is from a study of blood T cell repertoires in COVID-19. Across the whole study: Sites in the United States, Italy and Spain provided acute and convalescent COVID-19 samples. In each case, the material was cDNA or gDNA derived from T cells, B-cell-depleted T cells, or PBMCs.

The data were produced by immunoSEQ multiplex PCR, yet TCRdb's version contains in-frame clones alone and is incomplete. The sample holds tens of thousands of clones; 87% are singletons and the top ten take under 6.5%. CDR1 is LGHDT and CDR2 is YNNKEL in the germline V gene (reference sequence). The V and J ends lost 6 bases and 4 bases respectively, with 15 bases between them. The CDR3 sequence is 15 residues long. This chain uses TRBV3-1 (or the pseudogene TRBV3-2) with TRBJ2-2, with D tentatively TRBD1 (6 bases). The receptor was isolated from a man aged 50 or older with active COVID-19. The sample taken for sequencing was peripheral blood. The CDR3 region has the DNA TGTGCCAGCAGACCTGGACAGTATTCCACCGGGGAGCTGTTTTTT. Translated: CASRPGQYSTGELFF.